Shown below are 31 T cell receptor beta chains from a single sample sequenced in a study of cytomegalovirus exposure and HLA in healthy donors (dated 2017 in TCRdb). Libraries came from the immunoSEQ multiplex PCR assay. For the multiplex PCR, a mixture combining 60 forward primers for TCR Vbeta segments and 13 reverse primers for TCR Jbeta segments was used. The clones in this table, taken by TCRdb from immuneACCESS, are in-frame only. Not every clone is retained; where verified, under half of the shortfall comes from an unresolved V gene, and the cause of the rest is unknown. This sample has approximately 190,000 clones in its table, and approximately 81% of those were observed once. Jointly, the top ten make up around 2.2% of the sample. Sequenced: PBMCs. The receptors come from a woman aged 18-29 years in good health and CMV-seropositive.

This chain uses TRBV7-8 with TRBJ2-1; 10 bases map to TRBD2. CDR1 SGHVS and CDR2 FQNEAQ come from the germline V gene. The CDR3 consists of 17 residues. V was pared by 5 bases and J by 7 bases, with 14 bases of the junction left unmatched. For the CDR3, the DNA is TGTGCCAGCAGCCCCTCGATCCCAGCGGGGGGGCCGAATGAGCAGTTCTTC. It specifies CASSPSIPAGGPNEQFF.

This sequence joins TRBV10-1 and TRBJ1-1; no clear D gene. Germline V gives CDR1 WNHNN, CDR2 SYGVQD (reference sequence). V lost 3 bases, J lost 1 base, and 6 bases lay in between. The CDR3 is made up of 13 amino acids. For the CDR3, the DNA is TGCGCCAGCAGTGACAGGCCGAACACTGAAGCTTTCTTT. Its protein is CASSDRPNTEAFF.

This chain uses TRBV27 with TRBJ1-2; maybe TRBD1 (6 bases). V shed 4 bases and J shed 7 bases, with 19 bases lying between them. CDR1 is MNHEY, CDR2 SMNVEV, per germline (reference sequence). The CDR3 covers 15 residues. The CDR3: CASSSTGTSRFGYTF. The DNA of the CDR3 is TGTGCCAGCAGTTCTACCGGGACATCAAGGTTTGGCTACACCTTC.

This chain links TRBV9 with TRBJ2-3; no clear D gene. V lost 0 bases and J lost 0, with 5 bases in between. This CDR3 is 14 amino acids long. The germline V gene encodes CDR1 SGDLS and CDR2 YYNGEE. The CDR3 coding sequence is TGTGCCAGCAGCGTAGCACACAGCACAGATACGCAGTATTTT. Protein: CASSVAHSTDTQYF.

This clone showed up just a few times. The chain links TRBV4-1 to TRBJ1-1; 9 bases map to TRBD1. CDR3 length: 15 amino acids. Losses at the gene ends were 2 bases for V and 8 bases for J; bases not matched to a gene: 9. Germline V lookup: CDR1 MGHRA, CDR2 YSYEKL. Written as DNA, the CDR3 is TGCGCCAGCAGCCAATCAACCGGGACAGGGTACGAAGCTTTCTTT. Translating it yields CASSQSTGTGYEAFF.

The genes are TRBV2 and TRBJ1-2; possibly TRBD1 for D (6 bases). Germline V gene data show CDR1 as SNHLY and CDR2 as FYNNEI. There are 14 residues in the CDR3. Trimming took 2 bases from V and 1 from J, leaving 8 bases between them. CDR3 sequence reads: CASSELDSNYGYTF. The CDR3 DNA follows: TGTGCCAGCAGTGAATTGGACAGTAACTATGGCTACACCTTC.

J is TRBJ2-5 and V is TRBV4-3, with TRBD1 matching over 7 bases. This CDR3 spans 15 amino acids. Germline V gene sequence: CDR1 LGHNA, CDR2 YSLEER. The trim removed 0 bases at V and 3 bases at J, leaving 4 bases unmatched. CDR3 sequence reads: CASSQEGDRKETQYF. The CDR3 DNA follows: TGCGCCAGCAGCCAAGAGGGGGACAGAAAAGAGACCCAGTACTTC.

The chain combines TRBV10-1 with TRBJ2-3; 7 nucleotides line up with TRBD2. The germline CDR1 and CDR2 sequences are WNHNN and SYGVQD (reference sequence). The V and J ends lost 3 bases and 2 bases, in that order; junction bases with no gene match: 2. CDR3 size: 14 residues. CDR3 sequence (DNA): TGCGCCAGCAGTGACGGGGGGAACACAGATACGCAGTATTTT. Its translation is CASSDGGNTDTQYF.

The chain couples TRBV5-1 to TRBJ1-1; D is undetermined. Germline V gene data show CDR1 as SGHRS and CDR2 as YFSETQ. V was trimmed by 4 bases and J by 1 base, leaving 8 bases between them. The CDR3 is 13 amino acids. The CDR3 DNA follows: TGCGCCAGCAGCATACCAGGGAACACTGAAGCTTTCTTT. Translation: CASSIPGNTEAFF.

The gene calls are TRBV5-1 and TRBJ2-7; 10 bases fit TRBD1. The junction had 9 bases not matched to a gene; V was cut back by 4 bases and J by 5 bases. This CDR3 region has 15 residues. Germline V gives CDR1 SGHRS, CDR2 YFSETQ. CDR3 region: CASSDAGTGDNEQYF. As DNA, the CDR3 is TGCGCCAGCAGCGATGCCGGGACAGGGGACAACGAGCAGTACTTC.

The chain has TRBV27 and TRBJ2-2; 8 nucleotides align to TRBD1. This CDR3 has 14 residues. CDR1 is MNHEY and CDR2 is SMNVEV in the germline V gene (reference sequence). V was clipped by 1 base and J by 6 bases; unmatched bases: 1. This CDR3 reads CASSLYRGSGELFF. The CDR3 coding sequence is TGTGCCAGCAGTTTATACAGGGGGTCCGGGGAGCTGTTTTTT.

The table lists this clone with a count of one. This chain links TRBV11-2 with TRBJ1-5; 9 bases fit TRBD1. CDR3 length: 15 residues. The junction had 4 bases not matched to a gene; V was cut back by 0 bases and J by 7 bases. The V gene's germline CDR1 is SGHAT and CDR2 FQNNGV. In DNA form, the CDR3 reads TGTGCCAGCAGCTTAGATGGGACAGGGTACCAGCCCCAGCATTTT. It specifies CASSLDGTGYQPQHF.

This clone was detected only a few times. The chain couples TRBV5-6 to TRBJ2-7, with a possible D match to TRBD2 (5 bases). The germline V gene has CDR1 SGHDT and CDR2 YYEEEE. Trimming took off 9 bases at V and 8 bases at J, with 15 bases between the two ends. CDR3 length: 11 residues. The CDR3 sequence is CAIPVGSKQYF. The CDR3 DNA reads as TGTGCCATCCCAGTGGGGAGCAAGCAGTACTTC.

The gene calls are TRBV20-1 and TRBJ2-5, with D perhaps TRBD2 (5 bases). With 2 bases removed from V and 5 bases from J, the gap between germline ends came to 6 bases. CDR1 and CDR2 (germline): DFQATT, SNEGSKA (reference sequence). This CDR3 has 11 residues. The CDR3, as DNA: TGCAGTGCTAGACCGGGGGAGACCCAGTACTTC. Its protein is CSARPGETQYF.

The genes are TRBV2 and TRBJ1-2, with 8 bases identical to TRBD1. Looked up from germline, CDR1 is SNHLY and CDR2 is FYNNEI. The length of the CDR3 is 11 residues. Trimming at V came to 7 bases and at J to 11 bases, leaving 6 bases not matched to a gene. The CDR3 region is CASIWDRQYTF. CDR3 DNA sequence: TGTGCCAGCATTTGGGACAGGCAATACACCTTC.

The J gene is TRBJ1-1, the V gene TRBV5-1; no firm D call. The CDR3 totals 13 residues. Per germline, CDR1 SGHRS and CDR2 YFSETQ. V was clipped by 7 bases and J by 1 base, with 11 bases between them. CDR3 residues: CASGLAANTEAFF. The CDR3, as DNA: TGCGCCAGCGGCCTTGCGGCGAACACTGAAGCTTTCTTT. The full variable domain, rest sourced from reference TRBV5-1 and TRBJ1-1, is KAGVTQTPRYLIKTRGQQVTLSCSPISGHRSVSWYQQTPGQGLQFLFEYFSETQRNKGNFPGRFSGRQFSNSRSEMNVSTLELGDSALYLCASGLAANTEAFFGQGTRLTVV.

The V call is TRBV7-2, the J call TRBJ2-5; 8 nucleotides line up with TRBD2. The CDR3 consists of 13 residues. The junction had 6 bases not matched to a gene; V was cut back by 5 bases and J by 7 bases. Per the germline V gene, CDR1 is SGHTA and CDR2 is FQGNSA. CDR3 nucleotides: TGTGCCAGCAGCCGCCGGGGGGGGGCGACCCAGTACTTC. Translated: CASSRRGGATQYF.

The chain employs TRBV4-1 and TRBJ1-6, with 7 bases aligning to TRBD1. V lost 3 bases, J lost 6 bases, and 8 bases stayed unmatched. CDR3 length equals 16 residues. Germline V gives CDR1 MGHRA, CDR2 YSYEKL. CDR3 DNA sequence: TGCGCCAGCAGCCAGGGGACAGCAGAGCTTAATTCACCCCTCCACTTT. Its translation: CASSQGTAELNSPLHF.

The CDR3 nucleotides read TGTGCCAGCAGCCCGGGACAGCGAAGCACCATATATTTT. Its translation: CASSPGQRSTIYF. The rearrangement uses TRBV11-2 and TRBJ1-3; 7 bases are shared with TRBD1. CDR3 size: 13 residues. Looked up from germline, CDR1 is SGHAT and CDR2 is FQNNGV. V was clipped by 5 bases and J by 9 bases; unmatched bases: 7.

The chain is built from TRBV4-3 and TRBJ1-5; no firm D call. CDR3 size: 15 residues. With 0 bases removed from V and 2 bases from J, the gap between germline ends came to 8 bases. The germline gives CDR1 LGHNA, CDR2 YSLEER. CDR3 nucleotides: TGCGCCAGCAGCCAAGATCGTACGGGCAATCAGCCCCAGCATTTT. Translating it yields CASSQDRTGNQPQHF.

This clone occurred a few times. The chain couples TRBV6-1 to TRBJ2-5; 7 bases line up with TRBD1. The ends lost 6 bases at V and 4 bases at J; junction bases unmatched: 8. This CDR3 spans 14 amino acids. Per the germline V gene, CDR1 is MNHNS and CDR2 is SASEGT. DNA for the CDR3: TGTGCCAGCAGCCCTGACAGGGTGGGAGAGACCCAGTACTTC. Its protein product is CASSPDRVGETQYF.

This clone was picked up one time. The chain couples TRBV28 to TRBJ1-1; 11 bases match TRBD1. The CDR3 is 15 residues long. Germline lookup yields CDR1 MDHEN and CDR2 SYDVKM. V lost 3 bases and J lost 8; bases outside the gene matches: 8. CDR3 sequence: CASSFPGTGGREAFF. DNA of the CDR3: TGTGCCAGCAGTTTCCCCGGGACAGGGGGGAGAGAAGCTTTCTTT.

The gene calls are TRBV28 and TRBJ2-7, with D tentatively TRBD2 (7 bases). This CDR3 has 13 amino acids. V lost 6 bases and J 1 base, leaving 10 bases between the germline ends. CDR1 is MDHEN and CDR2 is SYDVKM in the germline V gene. CDR3 coding DNA: TGTGCCAGCAGAAAGGGGGGGTCCTACGAGCAGTACTTC. Protein: CASRKGGSYEQYF.

In DNA, the CDR3 is TGTGCCAGCAGTTTGAGCCCCTACGAGCAGTACTTC. Translating it yields CASSLSPYEQYF. The rearrangement joins TRBV28 to TRBJ2-7; D not resolved. V dropped 3 bases and J dropped 2 bases, with 5 bases sitting between them. Germline V gene sequence: CDR1 MDHEN, CDR2 SYDVKM. The CDR3 contains 12 residues.

The CDR3 reads CASSEFRTSGGNNEQFF. CDR3 DNA: TGCGCCAGCAGTGAGTTCCGGACTAGCGGGGGAAACAATGAGCAGTTCTTC. The V gene is TRBV10-1, the J gene TRBJ2-1, with 13 bases lining up with TRBD2. Germline trimming cut 1 base from V and 5 bases from J; bases unmatched to any gene: 5. The CDR3 has 17 amino acids. Germline CDR1 is WNHNN and CDR2 is SYGVQD (reference sequence).

The chain employs TRBV27 and TRBJ2-7; D is perhaps TRBD1 (6 bases). CDR3 length equals 13 residues. Trimming took off 6 bases at V and 5 bases at J, with 14 bases between the two ends. Germline-derived CDR1 and CDR2 are MNHEY and SMNVEV (reference sequence). The CDR3 DNA follows: TGTGCCAGCAGATTAAACAGGGTCCACGAGCAGTACTTC. Protein product: CASRLNRVHEQYF.

The V and J genes are TRBV4-1 and TRBJ2-7, with D perhaps matching TRBD2 (6 bases). The CDR3 spans 15 residues. V lost 1 base and J 3 bases, leaving 13 bases between the germline ends. Germline V gives CDR1 MGHRA, CDR2 YSYEKL. Written as DNA, the CDR3 is TGCGCCAGCAGCCAAGTTGGAGGGTTAAGCTACGAGCAGTACTTC. This translates into CASSQVGGLSYEQYF.

The J gene is TRBJ2-7, the V gene TRBV7-2, with 8 bases that match TRBD1. V was clipped by 1 base and J by 4 bases; unmatched bases: 6. The CDR3 covers 15 residues. CDR1 SGHTA and CDR2 FQGNSA come from the germline V gene. The CDR3 coding sequence is TGTGCCAGCAGCTTAGGCGGGCAGGGGGCATACGAGCAGTACGTC. Protein product: CASSLGGQGAYEQYV.

V and J are TRBV4-2 and TRBJ1-4, with 7 bases identical to TRBD1. The germline V gene has CDR1 LGHNA and CDR2 YNFKEQ. Trimming took 4 bases from V and 5 from J; bases not matched to a gene: 7. There are 15 residues in the CDR3. DNA of the CDR3: TGTGCCAGCAGCCGTGGACAGGACTCCAATGAAAAACTGTTTTTT. Translation gives CASSRGQDSNEKLFF.

This chain connects TRBV9 to TRBJ2-1, with 12 bases fitting TRBD2. Germline CDR1 is SGDLS and CDR2 is YYNGEE. The CDR3 length is 19 residues. Trimming removed 0 bases from V and 6 bases from J; junction bases left unmatched: 13. The CDR3 loop reads CASSVARERLAGAPNEQFF. Here the CDR3 DNA reads TGTGCCAGCAGCGTAGCGAGGGAGCGACTAGCGGGGGCCCCCAATGAGCAGTTCTTC.

The V call is TRBV28, the J call TRBJ1-5, with unresolved D. There are 14 residues in the CDR3. CDR1 is MDHEN and CDR2 is SYDVKM in the germline V gene. Trimming cost V 4 bases and J 4 bases, with 11 bases left between them. The CDR3 loop is CASSSVQANQPQHF. CDR3 bases: TGTGCCAGCAGTTCAGTTCAGGCTAATCAGCCCCAGCATTTT.